This TCR beta chain was obtained from a study of shared clonotypes between healthy human individuals. Study-level background: The cohort had a couple of women and a few men, ages 18 to 49. Study-level results: Investigators collected only blood, and repertoires in tissues likely differ.

On this clone itself: The antigen is undetermined. At the DNA level, this CDR3 is encoded by other sequences in the same sample as well.

Some 30,000 T cell genomes, or about 190 ng DNA, went into the sorted-subset replicate PCRs. Some clones are missing from TCRdb's copy, which holds only in-frame ones; the method was immunoSEQ multiplex PCR. The repertoire includes millions of clones, roughly 94% of them detected once, and roughly 1% sits in the top ten. This CDR3 region has 12 residues. Germline V CDR1 and CDR2: SGHAT, FQNNGV. The V end lost 3 bases, the J end lost 3 bases, and 3 bases lay between the germline ends. Positively selected for CCR7, the CD45RO-negative cells used as naive CD8 cells excluded terminally differentiated effector memory CD45RA+ cells. The study drew its donors from healthy HIV-negative adults without recent acute infections or vaccinations.

Sequencing input: naive CD8+ T cells sorted from blood. The rearrangement joins TRBV11-2 to TRBJ2-1; no definite D call. This clonotype was sampled from a man younger than 30 in good health. Here the CDR3 reads CASSFGYNEQFF. Written as DNA, the CDR3 is TGTGCCAGCAGCTTTGGCTACAATGAGCAGTTCTTC.